At least ten counts were recorded for the clone carrying this T cell receptor (beta chain). This sample stems from a study of read filtering for tumor transcriptome and immune sequencing. Turning to the study itself: Revised staging placed eight or nine patients in R-ISS I, 15 to 20 in II, more than five in III.

This CDR3 is 11 amino acids long. CDR1 MDHEN and CDR2 SYDVKM come from the germline V gene. V shed 7 bases, J shed 9 bases, and the junction held 3 bases outside the gene matches. From around 0.4 ug of RNA, a library with molecular barcoded alpha/delta and beta/gamma adaptors was made. Each CDR3 protein is one row after TCRdb ran MiXCR on the reads. Here the sample spans tens of thousands of distinct CDR3 sequences, 20% to 25% being singletons. The specimen sequenced was a population of CD138-negative cells sorted from bone marrow. This clonotype originated in a donor aged 40 or older with multiple myeloma. The gene calls are TRBV28 and TRBJ2-1; 7 bases agree with TRBD2. CDR3 coding DNA: TGTGCCAGCAACGGGGGGTCTGAGCAGTTCTTC. Its translation is CASNGGSEQFF.